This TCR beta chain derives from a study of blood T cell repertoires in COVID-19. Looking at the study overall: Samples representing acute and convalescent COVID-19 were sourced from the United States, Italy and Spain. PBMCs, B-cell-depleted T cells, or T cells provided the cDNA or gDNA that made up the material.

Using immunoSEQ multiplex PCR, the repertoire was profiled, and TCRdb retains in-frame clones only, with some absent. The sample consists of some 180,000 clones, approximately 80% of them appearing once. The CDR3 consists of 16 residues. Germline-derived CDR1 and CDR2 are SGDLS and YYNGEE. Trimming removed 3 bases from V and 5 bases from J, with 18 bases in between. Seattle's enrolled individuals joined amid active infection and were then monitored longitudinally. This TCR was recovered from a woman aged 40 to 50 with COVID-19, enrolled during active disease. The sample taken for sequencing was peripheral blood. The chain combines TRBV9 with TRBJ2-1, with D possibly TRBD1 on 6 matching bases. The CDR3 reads CASSARGQAVNNEQFF. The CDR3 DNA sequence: TGTGCCAGCAGCGCCAGGGGCCAGGCTGTTAACAATGAGCAGTTCTTC.